The 10 T cell receptor beta chains listed next were all sequenced from one sample in a study of T cell responses to AZD1222 COVID-19 vaccine. Data came from immunoSEQ multiplex PCR; TCRdb stores just in-frame clones and leaves some out. The sample has 100,000 to 150,000 clones; 70% to 85% are singletons. Specimen: peripheral blood, collected 28 days after the second AZD1222 dose. The receptors here all came from an adult who received the AZD1222 COVID-19 vaccine.

The V gene is TRBV14, the J gene TRBJ1-6, with 8 bases aligning to TRBD1. This CDR3 comprises 14 residues. Germline CDR1 and CDR2: SGHDN and FVKESK. J lost 10 bases, V lost 8 bases, and 10 bases had no gene match. CDR3 loop: CASRVGQGWSPLHF. CDR3 DNA: TGTGCCAGCCGCGTAGGACAGGGTTGGTCACCCCTCCACTTT.

The rearrangement joins TRBV7-8 to TRBJ2-4, with D possibly TRBD1 on 6 matching bases. This CDR3 comprises 12 residues. Trimming pared 5 bases from V and 6 bases from J, leaving 8 bases between. Germline CDR1 SGHVS, CDR2 FQNEAQ. CDR3 residues: CASSPDRNIQYF. CDR3 coding DNA: TGTGCCAGCAGCCCGGACAGAAACATTCAGTACTTC.

This clone was counted a few times. V is TRBV2 and J is TRBJ2-3, with 8 nucleotides matching TRBD2. This CDR3 comprises 15 residues. The V gene end was trimmed by 3 bases and the J gene end by 5 bases; junction bases not matched to a gene: 7. Looked up from germline, CDR1 is SNHLY and CDR2 is FYNNEI. This chain's CDR3 is CASSDLRGGVDTQYF. CDR3 coding DNA: TGTGCCAGCAGTGATTTACGGGGGGGCGTAGATACGCAGTATTTT.

CDR3 in DNA: TGTGCCAGCTCACCACAGGGGAAGATGAACACTGAAGCTTTCTTT. Protein sequence: CASSPQGKMNTEAFF. The genes are TRBV18 and TRBJ1-1, with D possibly TRBD1 on 5 matching bases. The CDR3 runs 15 residues. CDR1 KGHSH and CDR2 LQKENI come from the germline V gene. V lost 1 base and J 0 bases, leaving 9 bases between the germline ends.

The chain employs TRBV6-5 and TRBJ2-1; D ambiguous. Trimming pared 0 bases from V and 7 bases from J, leaving 7 bases between. From germline, CDR1 is MNHEY and CDR2 SVGAGI. This CDR3 contains 13 residues. The CDR3 sequence is CASSYSFENEQFF. DNA for the CDR3: TGTGCCAGCAGTTACTCTTTCGAAAATGAGCAGTTCTTC.

This rearrangement joins TRBV7-2 to TRBJ1-2; 7 bases are shared with TRBD1. CDR1 is SGHTA and CDR2 is FQGNSA in the germline V gene. V gave up 4 bases and J gave up 8 bases; unmatched junction bases: 7. This CDR3 spans 13 amino acids. CDR3 amino acids: CASSSIGTAGYTF. As DNA, the CDR3 is TGTGCCAGCAGCTCTATAGGGACAGCAGGCTACACCTTC.

This chain links TRBV27 with TRBJ1-5, with no clear D. The ends were cut back, 5 bases at V and 3 bases at J, with 11 bases in the middle. The CDR3 consists of 14 residues. Germline assignment: CDR1 MNHEY and CDR2 SMNVEV (reference sequence). CDR3 region: CASSPPGDNQPQHF. Here the CDR3 DNA reads TGTGCCAGCAGTCCCCCCGGGGACAATCAGCCCCAGCATTTT.

The CDR3 loop is CASSPQTGGASPLHF. In DNA, the CDR3 is TGTGCCAGCAGCCCCCAGACAGGGGGGGCTTCACCCCTCCACTTT. The chain is built from TRBV7-9 and TRBJ1-6, with 9 nucleotides matching TRBD1. CDR1 and CDR2 (germline): SEHNR, FQNEAQ (reference sequence). This CDR3 is built from 15 residues. Trimming cost V 5 bases and J 9 bases; bases outside gene matches: 8.

This clone was counted only a few times. The genes are TRBV7-9 and TRBJ2-7; 7 bases fit TRBD2. The length of the CDR3 is 15 residues. Germline loops: CDR1 SEHNR, CDR2 FQNEAQ (reference sequence). The ends lost 8 bases at V and 0 bases at J; junction bases unmatched: 10. CDR3 sequence (DNA): TGTGCCAGCGCCTCCCTCCGGGACTACTCCTACGAGCAGTACTTC. It encodes CASASLRDYSYEQYF.

J is TRBJ2-2 and V is TRBV7-2; possible D gene TRBD2, 5 bases. The germline V gene has CDR1 SGHTA and CDR2 FQGNSA. This CDR3 region has 13 residues. V lost 5 bases and J 4 bases, leaving 8 bases between the germline ends. The CDR3 here is CASSPRGTGELFF. CDR3 DNA sequence: TGTGCCAGCAGCCCACGGGGCACCGGGGAGCTGTTTTTT.